The rows below give T cell receptor beta chains drawn from one sample of a study of T cell changes during pregnancy in multiple sclerosis. Profiled with immunoSEQ multiplex PCR; TCRdb holds only in-frame clones, not every one. The table records approximately 13,000 clones, 85% to 90% of them present only once. Sequencing was performed on CD8+ T cells from peripheral blood mononuclear cells, taken after pregnancy. These receptor sequences come from a female donor in good health, enrolled as a control in a pregnancy study. The conserved cysteine and the conserved F or W are not part of the CDR3 here.

j_call: TRBJ2-4; v_call: TRBV7-9; cdr3_aa: ASSLLGTAVNIQY
j_call: TRBJ2-3; v_call: TRBV7-9; cdr3_aa: ASSLVVGGVDTQY
j_call: TRBJ2-1; v_call: TRBV6-1; cdr3_aa: ASSELAGAQNEQF
j_call: TRBJ2-3; v_call: TRBV5-4; cdr3_aa: ASSLLQRGTLTDTQY
j_call: TRBJ1-1; v_call: TRBV21-1; cdr3_aa: ASSALCRGVTEAF
j_call: TRBJ2-2; v_call: TRBV12-5; cdr3_aa: ASGFSGELF
j_call: TRBJ2-1; v_call: TRBV6-4; cdr3_aa: ARGDRGSYNEQF
j_call: TRBJ2-7; v_call: TRBV27; cdr3_aa: ASSFRQEQY
j_call: .; v_call: TRBV5-6; cdr3_aa: ASSLGYEQY
j_call: TRBJ2-1; v_call: TRBV28; cdr3_aa: ASSFGRGNYNEQF
j_call: TRBJ2-7; v_call: TRBV11-2; cdr3_aa: ASSSPGSGNYEQY
j_call: TRBJ2-1; v_call: TRBV6-1; cdr3_aa: ASSEGSNEQF
j_call: TRBJ1-5; v_call: TRBV28; cdr3_aa: ASSLELINQPQH
j_call: TRBJ2-3; v_call: TRBV15; cdr3_aa: ATSPDRGFTDTQY
j_call: TRBJ2-1; v_call: TRBV9; cdr3_aa: ASSESGRVDEQF
j_call: TRBJ2-7; v_call: TRBV19; cdr3_aa: ASSPGQGPYEQY
j_call: TRBJ1-3; v_call: TRBV19; cdr3_aa: ASSIRHQSGNTIY
j_call: TRBJ2-5; v_call: TRBV5-1; cdr3_aa: ASSFGGTGGETQY
j_call: TRBJ2-1; v_call: TRBV28; cdr3_aa: ASSGGNEQF
j_call: TRBJ1-5; v_call: TRBV28; cdr3_aa: ASSITGFGNQPQH
j_call: TRBJ1-6; v_call: TRBV28; cdr3_aa: ASSLWGDSYNSPLH
j_call: TRBJ2-5; v_call: TRBV15; cdr3_aa: ATSRGRRQGSQETQY
j_call: TRBJ2-1; v_call: TRBV9; cdr3_aa: ASSVAGGPGNEQF
j_call: TRBJ2-2; v_call: TRBV27; cdr3_aa: ASSGRPRNTGELF
j_call: TRBJ1-5; v_call: TRBV2; cdr3_aa: ASSVDEQGHSNQPQH
j_call: TRBJ2-7; v_call: TRBV27; cdr3_aa: ASSLAEPYEQY
j_call: TRBJ1-1; v_call: TRBV30; cdr3_aa: AWIRNTEAF
j_call: TRBJ2-3; v_call: TRBV7-9; cdr3_aa: ASSQRGSSTDTQY
j_call: TRBJ2-1; v_call: TRBV4-1; cdr3_aa: ASSPRSGEREQF